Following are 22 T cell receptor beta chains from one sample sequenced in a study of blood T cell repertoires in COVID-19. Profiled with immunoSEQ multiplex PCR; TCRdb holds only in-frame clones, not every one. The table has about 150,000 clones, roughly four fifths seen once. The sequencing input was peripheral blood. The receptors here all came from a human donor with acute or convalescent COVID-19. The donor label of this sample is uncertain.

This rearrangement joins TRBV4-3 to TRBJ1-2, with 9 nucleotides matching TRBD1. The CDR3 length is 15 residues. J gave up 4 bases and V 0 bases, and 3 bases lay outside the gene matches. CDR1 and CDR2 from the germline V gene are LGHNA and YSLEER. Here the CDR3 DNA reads TGCGCCAGCAGCCAAGAATGGGACAGGGCCTATGGCTACACCTTC. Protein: CASSQEWDRAYGYTF.

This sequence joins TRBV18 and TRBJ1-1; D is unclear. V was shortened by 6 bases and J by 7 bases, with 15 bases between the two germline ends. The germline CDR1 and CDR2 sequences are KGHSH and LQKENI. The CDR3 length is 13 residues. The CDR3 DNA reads TGTGCCAGCTCCCATGGTCTTTCGGGTGAAGCTTTCTTT. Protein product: CASSHGLSGEAFF.

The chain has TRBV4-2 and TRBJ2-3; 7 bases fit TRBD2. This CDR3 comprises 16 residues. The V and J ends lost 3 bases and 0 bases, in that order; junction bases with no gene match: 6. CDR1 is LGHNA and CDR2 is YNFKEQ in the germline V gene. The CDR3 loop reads CASSQAVSGSTDTQYF. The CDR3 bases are TGTGCCAGCAGCCAGGCTGTTAGCGGGAGCACAGATACGCAGTATTTT.

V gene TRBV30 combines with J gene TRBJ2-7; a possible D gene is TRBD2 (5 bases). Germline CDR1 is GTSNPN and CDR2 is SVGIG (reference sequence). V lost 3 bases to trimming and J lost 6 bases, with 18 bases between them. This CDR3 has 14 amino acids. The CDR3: CAWSGLGVQREQYF. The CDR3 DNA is TGTGCCTGGAGCGGACTCGGGGTCCAACGCGAGCAGTACTTC.

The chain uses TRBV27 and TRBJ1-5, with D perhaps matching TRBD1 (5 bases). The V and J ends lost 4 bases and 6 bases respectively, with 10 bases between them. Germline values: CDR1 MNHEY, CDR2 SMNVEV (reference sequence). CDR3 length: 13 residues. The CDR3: CASSYSRGQPQHF. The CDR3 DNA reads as TGTGCCAGCAGTTATTCTAGGGGTCAGCCCCAGCATTTT.

The CDR3 sequence is CASSFTSGTGNTEAFF. The DNA for the CDR3 is TGCGCCAGCAGCTTCACCTCCGGGACAGGGAACACTGAAGCTTTCTTT. The chain combines TRBV5-1 with TRBJ1-1; 8 positions agree with TRBD1. Germline values: CDR1 SGHRS, CDR2 YFSETQ. The CDR3 is 16 amino acids. The junction had 7 bases not matched to a gene; V was cut back by 2 bases and J by 1 base.

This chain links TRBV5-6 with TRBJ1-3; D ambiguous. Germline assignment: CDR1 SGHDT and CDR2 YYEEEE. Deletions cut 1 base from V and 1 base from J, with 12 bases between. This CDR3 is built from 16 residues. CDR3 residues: CASSLLAGGSGNTIYF. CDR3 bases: TGTGCCAGCAGCTTGCTCGCCGGCGGTTCTGGAAACACCATATATTTT.

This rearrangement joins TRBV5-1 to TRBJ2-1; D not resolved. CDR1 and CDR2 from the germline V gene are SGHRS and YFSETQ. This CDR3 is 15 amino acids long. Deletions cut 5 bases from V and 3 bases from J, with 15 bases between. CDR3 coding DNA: TGCGCCAGCAGTCTTCTAGGTGACCTCTACAATGAGCAGTTCTTC. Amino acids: CASSLLGDLYNEQFF.

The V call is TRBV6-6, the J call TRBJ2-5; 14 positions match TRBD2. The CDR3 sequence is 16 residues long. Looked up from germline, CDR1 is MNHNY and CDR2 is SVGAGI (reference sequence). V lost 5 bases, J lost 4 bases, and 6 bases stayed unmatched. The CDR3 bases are TGTGCCAGCAGTGGCCGACTAGCGGGGGGGCCAGAGACCCAGTACTTC. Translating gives CASSGRLAGGPETQYF.

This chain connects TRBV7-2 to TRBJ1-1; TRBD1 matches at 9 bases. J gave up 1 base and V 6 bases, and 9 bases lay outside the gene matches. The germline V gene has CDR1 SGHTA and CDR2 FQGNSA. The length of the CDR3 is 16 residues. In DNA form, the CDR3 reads TGTGCCAGCAGTTTGATCGGACAGGGGAGGAACACTGAAGCTTTCTTT. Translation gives CASSLIGQGRNTEAFF. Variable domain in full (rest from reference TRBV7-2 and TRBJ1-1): GAGVSQSPSNKVTEKGKDVELRCDPISGHTALYWYRQSLGQGLEFLIYFQGNSAPDKSGLPSDRFSAERTGGSVSTLTIQRTQQEDSAVYLCASSLIGQGRNTEAFFGQGTRLTVV.

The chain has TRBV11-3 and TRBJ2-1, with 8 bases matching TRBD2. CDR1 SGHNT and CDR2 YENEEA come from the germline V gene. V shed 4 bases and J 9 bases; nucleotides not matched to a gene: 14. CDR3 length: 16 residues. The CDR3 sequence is CASSSSGTSGLGEQFF. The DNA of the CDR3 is TGTGCCAGCAGCTCATCCGGGACTAGTGGATTAGGTGAGCAGTTCTTC.

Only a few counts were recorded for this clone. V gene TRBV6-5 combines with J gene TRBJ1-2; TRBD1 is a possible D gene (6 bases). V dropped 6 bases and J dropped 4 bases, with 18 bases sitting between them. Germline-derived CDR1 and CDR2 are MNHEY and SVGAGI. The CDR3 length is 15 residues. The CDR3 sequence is CASRMGGLVRYGYTF. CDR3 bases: TGTGCCAGCAGAATGGGGGGGCTGGTGCGCTATGGCTACACCTTC.

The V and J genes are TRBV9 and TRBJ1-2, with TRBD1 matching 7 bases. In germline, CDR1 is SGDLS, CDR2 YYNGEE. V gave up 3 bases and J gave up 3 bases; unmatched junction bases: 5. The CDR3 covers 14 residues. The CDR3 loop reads CASSETGSDYGYTF. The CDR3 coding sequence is TGTGCCAGCAGCGAGACAGGGAGTGACTATGGCTACACCTTC. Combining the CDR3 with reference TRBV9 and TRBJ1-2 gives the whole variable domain DSGVTQTPKHLITATGQRVTLRCSPRSGDLSVYWYQQSLDQGLQFLIQYYNGEERAKGNILERFSAQQFPDLHSELNLSSLELGDSALYFCASSETGSDYGYTFGSGTRLTVV.

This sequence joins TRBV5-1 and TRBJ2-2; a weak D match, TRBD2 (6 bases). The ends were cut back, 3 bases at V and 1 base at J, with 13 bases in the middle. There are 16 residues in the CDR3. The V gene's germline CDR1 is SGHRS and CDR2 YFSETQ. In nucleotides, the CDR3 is TGCGCCAGCAGCTGGGACTCTAACAGGAACACCGGGGAGCTGTTTTTT. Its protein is CASSWDSNRNTGELFF.

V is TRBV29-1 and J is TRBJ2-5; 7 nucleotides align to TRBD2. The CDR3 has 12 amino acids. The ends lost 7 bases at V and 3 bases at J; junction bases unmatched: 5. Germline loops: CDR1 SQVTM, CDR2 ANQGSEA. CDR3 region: CSAATSKETQYF. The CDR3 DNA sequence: TGCAGCGCCGCGACTAGCAAAGAGACCCAGTACTTC.

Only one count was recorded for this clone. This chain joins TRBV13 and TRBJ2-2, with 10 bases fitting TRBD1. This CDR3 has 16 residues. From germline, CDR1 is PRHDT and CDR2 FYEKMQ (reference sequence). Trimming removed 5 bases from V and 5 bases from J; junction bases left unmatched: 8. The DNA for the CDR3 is TGTGCCAGCAGCGGGCCCCCGGGACAGGGGACCGGGGAGCTGTTTTTT. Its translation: CASSGPPGQGTGELFF. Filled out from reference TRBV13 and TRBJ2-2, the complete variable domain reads AAGVIQSPRHLIKEKRETATLKCYPIPRHDTVYWYQQGPGQDPQFLISFYEKMQSDKGSIPDRFSAQQFSDYHSELNMSSLELGDSALYFCASSGPPGQGTGELFFGEGSRLTVL.

The CDR3 loop reads CASSQEGLQPQHF. In DNA, the CDR3 is TGTGCCAGCAGCCAAGAGGGGCTGCAGCCCCAGCATTTT. The chain links TRBV3-1 (or the pseudogene TRBV3-2) to TRBJ1-5, with a tentative D call TRBD1 (5 bases). CDR1 and CDR2 from the germline V gene are LGHDT and YNNKEL (reference sequence). V was clipped by 0 bases and J by 7 bases, with 7 bases between them. This CDR3 contains 13 residues.

The CDR3 is CASSAASNLNYGYTF. For the CDR3, the DNA is TGTGCCAGCAGCGCTGCCTCAAACTTAAACTATGGCTACACCTTC. The chain joins TRBV5-8 to TRBJ1-2, with D unresolved. This CDR3 has 15 amino acids. In germline, CDR1 is SGHTS, CDR2 YDEGEE. V lost 4 bases and J 2 bases, leaving 15 bases between the germline ends.

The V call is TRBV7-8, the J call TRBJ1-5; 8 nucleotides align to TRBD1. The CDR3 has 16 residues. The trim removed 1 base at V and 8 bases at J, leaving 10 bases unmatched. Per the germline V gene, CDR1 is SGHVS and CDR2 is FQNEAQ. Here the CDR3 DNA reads TGTGCCAGCAGCTTAGAAGCTGACAGGGGATCGAAGCCCCAGCATTTT. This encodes CASSLEADRGSKPQHF.

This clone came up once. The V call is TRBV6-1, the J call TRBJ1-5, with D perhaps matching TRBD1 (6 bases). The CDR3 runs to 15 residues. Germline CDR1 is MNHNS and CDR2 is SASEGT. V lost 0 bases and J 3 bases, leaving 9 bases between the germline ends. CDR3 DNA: TGTGCCAGCAGTGAAGCCCAGGGGTTCAATCAGCCCCAGCATTTT. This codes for CASSEAQGFNQPQHF.

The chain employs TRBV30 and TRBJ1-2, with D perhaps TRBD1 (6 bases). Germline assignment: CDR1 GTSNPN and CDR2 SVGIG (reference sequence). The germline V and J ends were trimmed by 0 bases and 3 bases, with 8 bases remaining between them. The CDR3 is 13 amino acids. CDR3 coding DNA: TGTGCCTGGAGTGTATCAGGGGACTATGGCTACACCTTC. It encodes CAWSVSGDYGYTF.

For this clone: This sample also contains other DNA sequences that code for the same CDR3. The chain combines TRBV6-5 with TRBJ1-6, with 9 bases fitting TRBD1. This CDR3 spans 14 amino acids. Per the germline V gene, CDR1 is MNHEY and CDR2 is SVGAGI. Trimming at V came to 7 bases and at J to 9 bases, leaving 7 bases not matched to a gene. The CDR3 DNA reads TGTGCCAGCACCCCGGGACAGGGAGGTTCACCCCTCCACTTT. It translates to CASTPGQGGSPLHF.